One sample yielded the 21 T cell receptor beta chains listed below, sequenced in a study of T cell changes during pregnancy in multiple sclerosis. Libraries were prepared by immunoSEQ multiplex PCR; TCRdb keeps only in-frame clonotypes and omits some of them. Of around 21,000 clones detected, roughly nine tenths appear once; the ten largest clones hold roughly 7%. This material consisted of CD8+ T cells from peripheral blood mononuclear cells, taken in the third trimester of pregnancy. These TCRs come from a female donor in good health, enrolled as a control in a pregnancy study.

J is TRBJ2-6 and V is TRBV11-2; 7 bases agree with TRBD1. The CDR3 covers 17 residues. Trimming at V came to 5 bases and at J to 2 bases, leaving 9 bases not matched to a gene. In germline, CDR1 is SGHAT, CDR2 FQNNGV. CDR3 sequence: CASSHRQGTAGANVLTF. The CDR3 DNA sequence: TGTGCCAGCAGCCATAGGCAGGGGACAGCTGGGGCCAACGTCCTGACTTTC.

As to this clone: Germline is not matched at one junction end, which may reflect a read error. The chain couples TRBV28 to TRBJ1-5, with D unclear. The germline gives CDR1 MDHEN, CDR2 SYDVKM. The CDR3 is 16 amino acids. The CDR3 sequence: CASSFILTGIPQPQHF. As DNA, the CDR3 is TGTGCCAGCAGTTTTATCTTGACCGGGATCCCCCAGCCACAGCATTTT.

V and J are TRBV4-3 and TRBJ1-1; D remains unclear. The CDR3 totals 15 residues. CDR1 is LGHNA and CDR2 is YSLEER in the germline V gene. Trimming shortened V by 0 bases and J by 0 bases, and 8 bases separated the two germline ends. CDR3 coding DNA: TGCGCCAGCAGCCAAGAAAGAGGGTTGAACACTGAAGCTTTCTTT. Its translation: CASSQERGLNTEAFF.

The CDR3 bases are TGTGCCAGCAGCGTTAGCGACGAGCAGTACTTC. Its translation is CASSVSDEQYF. The J gene is TRBJ2-7, the V gene TRBV13; a possible D gene is TRBD2 (5 bases). The CDR3 is 11 amino acids. The germline gives CDR1 PRHDT, CDR2 FYEKMQ (reference sequence). V was trimmed by 5 bases and J by 5 bases, leaving 7 bases between them.

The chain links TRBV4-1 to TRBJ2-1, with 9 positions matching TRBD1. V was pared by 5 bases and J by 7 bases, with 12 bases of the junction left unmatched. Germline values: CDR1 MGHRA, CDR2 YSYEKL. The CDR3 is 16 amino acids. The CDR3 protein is CASSGYPGQGGNEQFF. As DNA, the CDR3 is TGCGCCAGCAGCGGCTACCCGGGACAGGGAGGGAATGAGCAGTTCTTC.

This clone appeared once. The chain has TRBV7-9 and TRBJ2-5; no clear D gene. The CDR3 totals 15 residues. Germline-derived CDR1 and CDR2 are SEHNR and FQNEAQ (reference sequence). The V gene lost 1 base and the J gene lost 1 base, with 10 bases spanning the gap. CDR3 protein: CASSLGSWSQETQYF. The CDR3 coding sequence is TGTGCCAGCAGCTTAGGATCCTGGAGCCAAGAGACCCAGTACTTC. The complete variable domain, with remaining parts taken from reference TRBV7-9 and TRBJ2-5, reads DTGVSQNPRHKITKRGQNVTFRCDPISEHNRLYWYRQTLGQGPEFLTYFQNEAQLEKSRLLSDRFSAERPKGSFSTLEIQRTEQGDSAMYLCASSLGSWSQETQYFGPGTRLLVL.

CDR3: CASSSSAGQYNEQFF. CDR3 sequence (DNA): TGTGCCAGCAGCTCTTCAGCGGGGCAATACAATGAGCAGTTCTTC. The chain uses TRBV7-9 and TRBJ2-1, with 7 bases identical to TRBD2. Germline values: CDR1 SEHNR, CDR2 FQNEAQ (reference sequence). The CDR3 runs to 15 residues. The trim removed 4 bases at V and 4 bases at J, leaving 7 bases unmatched.

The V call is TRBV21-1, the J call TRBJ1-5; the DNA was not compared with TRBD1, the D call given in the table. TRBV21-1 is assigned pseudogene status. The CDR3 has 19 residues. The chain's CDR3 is CASSKSRDRTCYSNQPQHF. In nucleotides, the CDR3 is TGTGCCAGCAGCAAAAGTAGGGACAGGACCTGTTATAGCAATCAGCCCCAGCATTTT.

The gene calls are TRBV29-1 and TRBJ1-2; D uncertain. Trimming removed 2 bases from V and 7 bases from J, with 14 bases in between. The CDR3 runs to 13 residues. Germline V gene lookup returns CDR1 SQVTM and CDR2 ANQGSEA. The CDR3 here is CSVERGEEIGYTF. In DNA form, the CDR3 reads TGCAGCGTTGAACGCGGGGAAGAGATTGGCTACACCTTC.

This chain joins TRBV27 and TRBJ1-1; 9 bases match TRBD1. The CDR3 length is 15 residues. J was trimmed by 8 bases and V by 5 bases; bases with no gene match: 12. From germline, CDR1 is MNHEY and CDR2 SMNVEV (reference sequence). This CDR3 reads CASSIIQGAIQEAFF. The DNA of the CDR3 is TGTGCCAGCAGTATAATACAGGGGGCGATACAGGAAGCTTTCTTT.

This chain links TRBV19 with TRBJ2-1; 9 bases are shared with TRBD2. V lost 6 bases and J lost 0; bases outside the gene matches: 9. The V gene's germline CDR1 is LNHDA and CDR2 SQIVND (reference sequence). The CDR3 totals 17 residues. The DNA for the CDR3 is TGTGCCAGTAGACCGACTAGCGGAGTGAGCTCCTACAATGAGCAGTTCTTC. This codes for CASRPTSGVSSYNEQFF.

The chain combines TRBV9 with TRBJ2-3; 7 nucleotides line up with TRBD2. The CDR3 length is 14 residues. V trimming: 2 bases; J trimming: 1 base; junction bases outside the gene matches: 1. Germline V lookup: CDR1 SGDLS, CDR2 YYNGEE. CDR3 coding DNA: TGTGCCAGCAGCGTCCTAGCGGGCACAGATACGCAGTATTTT. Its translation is CASSVLAGTDTQYF.

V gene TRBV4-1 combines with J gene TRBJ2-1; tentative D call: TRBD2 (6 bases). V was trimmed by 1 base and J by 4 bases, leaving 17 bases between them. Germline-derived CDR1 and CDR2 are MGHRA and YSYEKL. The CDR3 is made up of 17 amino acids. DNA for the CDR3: TGCGCCAGCAGCCAAGCCCCCGGAGGGGTACGTTACAATGAGCAGTTCTTC. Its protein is CASSQAPGGVRYNEQFF.

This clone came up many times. The CDR3 region is CASSQVWGNQRSGRGYEQYF. The CDR3, as DNA: TGCGCCAGCAGCCAAGTGTGGGGAAACCAGAGGAGCGGGAGGGGTTACGAGCAGTACTTC. The rearrangement uses TRBV4-3 and TRBJ2-7; 10 nucleotides line up with TRBD2. This CDR3 is 20 amino acids long. Germline CDR1 and CDR2: LGHNA and YSLEER. The J segment lost 4 bases and the V segment lost 1 base, leaving 19 bases of the junction unmatched.

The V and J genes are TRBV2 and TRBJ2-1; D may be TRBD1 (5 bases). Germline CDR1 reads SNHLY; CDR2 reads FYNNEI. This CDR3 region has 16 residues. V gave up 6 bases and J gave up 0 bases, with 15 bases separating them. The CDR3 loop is CASSTPQGNSYNEQFF. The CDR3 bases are TGTGCCAGCAGCACCCCCCAGGGTAACTCCTACAATGAGCAGTTCTTC. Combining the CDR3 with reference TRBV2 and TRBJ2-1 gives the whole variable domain EPEVTQTPSHQVTQMGQEVILRCVPISNHLYFYWYRQILGQKVEFLVSFYNNEISEKSEIFDDQFSVERPDGSNFTLKIRSTKLEDSAMYFCASSTPQGNSYNEQFFGPGTRLTVL.

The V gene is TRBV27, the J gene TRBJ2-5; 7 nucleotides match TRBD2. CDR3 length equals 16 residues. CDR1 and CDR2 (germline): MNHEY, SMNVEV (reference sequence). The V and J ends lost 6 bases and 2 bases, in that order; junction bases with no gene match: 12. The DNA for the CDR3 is TGTGCCAGCAGCCCCACGGCCAGCGGGGAACAAGAGACCCAGTACTTC. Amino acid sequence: CASSPTASGEQETQYF.

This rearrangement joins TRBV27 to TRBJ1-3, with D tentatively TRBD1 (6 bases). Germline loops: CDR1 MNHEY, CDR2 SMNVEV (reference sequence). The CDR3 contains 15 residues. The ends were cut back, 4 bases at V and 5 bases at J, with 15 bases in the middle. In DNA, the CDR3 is TGTGCCAGCAGTTCTCCATCACAGGGCAGAAACACCATATATTTT. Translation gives CASSSPSQGRNTIYF.

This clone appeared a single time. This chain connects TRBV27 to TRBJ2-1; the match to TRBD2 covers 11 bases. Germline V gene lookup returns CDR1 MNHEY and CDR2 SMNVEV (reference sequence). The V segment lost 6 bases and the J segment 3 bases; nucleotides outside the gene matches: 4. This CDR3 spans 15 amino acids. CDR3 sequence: CASRQGTSGYNEQFF. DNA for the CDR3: TGTGCCAGCAGGCAGGGGACTAGCGGCTACAATGAGCAGTTCTTC.

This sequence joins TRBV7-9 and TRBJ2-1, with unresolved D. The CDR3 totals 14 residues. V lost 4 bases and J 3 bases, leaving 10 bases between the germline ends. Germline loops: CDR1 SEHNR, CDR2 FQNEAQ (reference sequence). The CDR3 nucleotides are TGTGCCAGCAGCTCTTTTGAGCTCTACAATGAGCAGTTCTTC. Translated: CASSSFELYNEQFF.

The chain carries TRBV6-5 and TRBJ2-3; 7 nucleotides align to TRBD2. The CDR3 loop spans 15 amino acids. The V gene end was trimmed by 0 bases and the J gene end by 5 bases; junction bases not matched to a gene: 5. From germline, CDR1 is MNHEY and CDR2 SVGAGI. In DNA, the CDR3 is TGTGCCAGCAGTTACTCGTCCAGGGAGGGAGATACGCAGTATTTT. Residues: CASSYSSREGDTQYF.

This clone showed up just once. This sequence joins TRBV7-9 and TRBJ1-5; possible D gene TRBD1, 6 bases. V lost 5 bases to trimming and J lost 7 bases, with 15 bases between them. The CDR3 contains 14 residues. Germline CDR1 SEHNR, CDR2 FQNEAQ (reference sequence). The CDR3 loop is CASSHDRSNQPQHF. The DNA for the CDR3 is TGTGCCAGCAGCCACGACAGGAGTAACCAGCCCCAGCATTTT.